This T cell receptor beta chain was sequenced during a study of T cell responses to AZD1222 COVID-19 vaccine. Points from the study as a whole: Only a handful of AZD1222 recipients, roughly 6 in all, had baseline seropositivity.

This clone appeared a single time. Its antigen is still unknown. Germline CDR1 and CDR2: SGDLS and YYNGEE. The CDR3 runs to 16 residues. J lost 2 bases, V lost 3 bases, and 5 bases had no gene match. Libraries were prepared by immunoSEQ multiplex PCR; TCRdb keeps only in-frame clonotypes and omits some of them. Of roughly 130,000 clones listed, 88% were seen once; the top ten hold approximately 18%. Here the sequenced sample was peripheral blood, taken on day 0 of MenACWY control vaccination. This TCR came from an adult in good health. This chain uses TRBV9 with TRBJ2-7; TRBD2 aligns across 13 bases. This CDR3 is CASSGTGTSGTYEQYF. CDR3 sequence (DNA): TGTGCCAGCAGCGGTACCGGGACTAGCGGGACCTACGAGCAGTACTTC.